The 27 T cell receptor beta chains below come from one sample, sequenced in a study of regulatory T cells in long-lasting Graves disease. Investigators prepared the TCR beta libraries by applying iRepertoire HTBI primers and Arm-PCR of CDR3 regions. TCRdb passed the multiplex PCR reads through MiXCR, listing each CDR3 protein once. The sample lists roughly 350,000 distinct CDR3 sequences; 16% were seen once. Described time point: newly diagnosed GD, antithyroid drugs for less than 3 months. RNA isolated from PBMCs was used to make the TCR library. These sequences were also reported in another study, on T cells in Graves' hyperthyroidism and ophthalmopathy.

The material sequenced was peripheral blood mononuclear cells (PBMCs), taken at new diagnosis, from a patient treated with antithyroid drugs. The receptors were gathered from a man aged 35-49 years with Graves disease.

With regard to this clonotype: Given a much more abundant clone one base away, this may be a read error. The chain uses TRBV12-3 or TRBV12-4 and TRBJ1-4; D unresolved. The CDR3 runs to 14 residues. Trimming removed 5 bases at V and 7 bases at J, with 14 bases between. The CDR3 region has the DNA TGTGCCAGCAGTCCCGGCGGAGGTGGTGAAAAACTGTTTTTT. Translation: CASSPGGGGEKLFF.

Here the CDR3 reads CASSFTSGGLTDTQYF. The CDR3 nucleotides read TGTGCCAGCAGCTTCACTAGCGGGGGTTTAACAGATACGCAGTATTTT. The rearrangement joins TRBV7-2 to TRBJ2-3, with 11 bases aligning to TRBD2. The J segment lost 3 bases and the V segment lost 3 bases, leaving 5 bases of the junction unmatched. The germline V gene has CDR1 SGHTA and CDR2 FQGNSA. The length of the CDR3 is 16 residues.

This clonotype showed up many times. This chain links TRBV6-1 with TRBJ2-5; possible D gene TRBD1, 5 bases. Germline assignment: CDR1 MNHNS and CDR2 SASEGT. The CDR3 covers 14 residues. V lost 6 bases and J lost 5, with 16 bases in between. The CDR3 loop reads CASRPSGKHETQYF. CDR3 nucleotide sequence: TGTGCCAGCAGACCCTCAGGGAAGCATGAGACCCAGTACTTC.

This clonotype was seen a few times. The rearrangement joins TRBV5-1 to TRBJ2-1; TRBD1 or TRBD2 may be the D gene (5 bases each). The germline gives CDR1 SGHRS, CDR2 YFSETQ. This CDR3 has 15 residues. V was trimmed by 4 bases and J by 5 bases, leaving 16 bases between them. CDR3 sequence reads: CASSLHRLEDNEQFF. CDR3 DNA: TGCGCCAGCAGCCTCCACAGGTTGGAGGACAATGAGCAGTTCTTC.

This clonotype was detected a few times. The gene calls are TRBV5-1 and TRBJ1-4, with TRBD1 matching 8 bases. This CDR3 spans 14 amino acids. CDR1 and CDR2 from the germline V gene are SGHRS and YFSETQ. With V trimmed by 5 bases and J by 8 bases, 8 bases remained unmatched. The CDR3 DNA reads as TGCGCCAGCAGAGCAGGGGGCTTTGGGGAAAAACTGTTTTTT. Translating it yields CASRAGGFGEKLFF.

V is TRBV6-2 or TRBV6-3 and J is TRBJ1-1; 7 bases map to TRBD1. CDR3 length: 16 amino acids. The V segment lost 0 bases and the J segment 0 bases; nucleotides outside the gene matches: 4. Germline lookup yields CDR1 MNHEY and CDR2 SVGEGT. The CDR3 here is CASSYSNRGLNTEAFF. For the CDR3, the DNA is TGTGCCAGCAGTTACTCGAATAGGGGGCTGAACACTGAAGCTTTCTTT.

This clonotype was counted between two and nine times. The chain couples TRBV29-1 to TRBJ2-3, with no clear D. In germline, CDR1 is SQVTM, CDR2 ANQGSEA. The CDR3 spans 12 residues. The V gene lost 4 bases and the J gene lost 0 bases, with 5 bases spanning the gap. Here the CDR3 reads CSVVASTDTQYF. Written as DNA, the CDR3 is TGCAGCGTTGTCGCAAGCACAGATACGCAGTATTTT.

This clonotype was seen repeatedly, ten times or more. The chain recombines TRBV6-5 with TRBJ1-1; D gene unclear. With 2 bases removed from V and 10 bases from J, the gap between germline ends came to 11 bases. From germline, CDR1 is MNHEY and CDR2 SVGAGI. The CDR3 runs to 12 residues. The CDR3 bases are TGTGCCAGCAGTTACATGTACAATACAGCTTTCTTT. Translating gives CASSYMYNTAFF.

This clonotype was detected ten times or more. The chain is built from TRBV7-2 and TRBJ2-3; D not certain. Germline lookup yields CDR1 SGHTA and CDR2 FQGNSA. Trimming pared 3 bases from V and 3 bases from J, leaving 10 bases between. The CDR3 is 14 residues long. The CDR3 DNA follows: TGTGCCAGCAGCTTGTGGGTTCTGACAGATACGCAGTATTTT. Its translation: CASSLWVLTDTQYF.

This clonotype has ten or more counts. V usage is TRBV7-9 and J usage is TRBJ1-5; TRBD1 matches at 10 bases. V was clipped by 5 bases and J by 3 bases; unmatched bases: 7. Germline loops: CDR1 SEHNR, CDR2 FQNEAQ (reference sequence). The CDR3 spans 16 residues. The CDR3, as DNA: TGTGCCAGCAGCCAGGGACAGGGGTATTACAATCAGCCCCAGCATTTT. It codes for CASSQGQGYYNQPQHF.

With respect to this clonotype: A read error may be the cause here, since a much bigger clone is one base away. Given the absence of the conserved phenylalanine or tryptophan at the CDR3 end, a read error is likely. V and J are TRBV20-1 and TRBJ1-2; TRBD1 matches at 9 bases. The CDR3 is made up of 14 amino acids. The trim removed 6 bases at V and 4 bases at J, leaving 9 bases unmatched. Germline CDR1 reads DFQATT; CDR2 reads SNEGSKA (reference sequence). CDR3: CSAMGTGGGYGYTL. The CDR3, as DNA: TGCAGTGCCATGGGCACAGGGGGCGGCTATGGCTACACCCTC.

This clonotype was recorded at least ten times. V is TRBV6-1 and J is TRBJ2-2, with unresolved D. The CDR3 is made up of 12 amino acids. Germline V gene lookup returns CDR1 MNHNS and CDR2 SASEGT. V was shortened by 6 bases and J by 8 bases, with 10 bases between the two germline ends. CDR3 in DNA: TGTGCCAGCAGAAGGCTCGGGGGGGAGCTGTTTTTT. Its protein product is CASRRLGGELFF.

This clonotype was detected ten times or more. The rearrangement joins TRBV30 to TRBJ2-7; D might be TRBD2 (5 bases). The CDR3 loop spans 15 amino acids. Trimming removed 0 bases at V and 6 bases at J, with 18 bases between. Germline V lookup: CDR1 GTSNPN, CDR2 SVGIG (reference sequence). The CDR3 protein is CAWSVGGAGAREQYF. CDR3 in DNA: TGTGCCTGGAGTGTTGGAGGTGCAGGAGCTCGCGAGCAGTACTTC. Full variable domain (outside the CDR3, taken from reference TRBV30 and TRBJ2-7): SQTIHQWPATLVQPVGSPLSLECTVEGTSNPNLYWYRQAAGRGLQLLFYSVGIGQISSEVPQNLSASRPQDRQFILSSKKLLLSDSGFYLCAWSVGGAGAREQYFGPGTRLTVT.

V is TRBV4-3 and J is TRBJ1-1, with no clear D. This CDR3 region has 13 residues. Trimming cost V 0 bases and J 6 bases, with 8 bases left between them. Germline loops: CDR1 LGHNA, CDR2 YSLEER. The CDR3 sequence: CASSQDWKSEAFF. Written as DNA, the CDR3 is TGCGCCAGCAGCCAAGATTGGAAGTCTGAAGCTTTCTTT.

The rearrangement uses TRBV25-1 and TRBJ2-1, with D tentatively TRBD1 or TRBD2 (5 bases each). CDR1 and CDR2 (germline): MGHDK, SYGVNS. The CDR3 runs to 15 residues. Trimming took 4 bases from V and 4 from J, leaving 14 bases between them. The CDR3 DNA reads as TGTGCCAGCAGTGGTAGGCAGTGGGGGTACAATGAGCAGTTCTTC. As protein: CASSGRQWGYNEQFF.

The V and J genes are TRBV6-1 and TRBJ2-2; tentatively, D is TRBD1 or TRBD2 (5 bases each). The CDR3 has 14 residues. The V gene lost 6 bases and the J gene lost 9 bases, with 17 bases spanning the gap. Germline values: CDR1 MNHNS, CDR2 SASEGT. CDR3 bases: TGTGCCAGCAGCCTGGGTAGGGGACGCAGGGAGCTGTTTTTT. It translates to CASSLGRGRRELFF.

This clonotype has just a few counts. One base away lies a much larger clone, so this may be a sequencing read error. The rearrangement uses TRBV28 and TRBJ2-5; D not certain. The CDR3 is 13 amino acids. From germline, CDR1 is MDHEN and CDR2 SYDVKM. The CDR3 spells CAGSLGPQETQYF. DNA for the CDR3: TGTGCCGGCAGCTTAGGGCCCCAAGAGACCCAGTACTTC.

This clonotype has ten or more counts. This chain uses TRBV6-1 with TRBJ1-5, with 10 bases that match TRBD1. The ends lost 6 bases at V and 4 bases at J; junction bases unmatched: 6. Germline V CDR1 and CDR2: MNHNS, SASEGT. This CDR3 comprises 15 residues. CDR3: CASRWGQGRNQPQHF. The CDR3, as DNA: TGTGCCAGCAGGTGGGGACAGGGGCGAAATCAGCCCCAGCATTTT.

In this sample, this clonotype turned up many times. The chain has TRBV7-2 and TRBJ2-1; 9 bases align to TRBD1. Germline loops: CDR1 SGHTA, CDR2 FQGNSA. Trimming took 4 bases from V and 6 from J; bases not matched to a gene: 10. The CDR3 loop spans 16 amino acids. The chain's CDR3 is CASSYRQGVRSNEQFF. Written as DNA, the CDR3 is TGTGCCAGCAGCTACCGACAGGGGGTACGGTCCAATGAGCAGTTCTTC. Full variable domain (missing parts from reference TRBV7-2 and TRBJ2-1): GAGVSQSPSNKVTEKGKDVELRCDPISGHTALYWYRQSLGQGLEFLIYFQGNSAPDKSGLPSDRFSAERTGGSVSTLTIQRTQQEDSAVYLCASSYRQGVRSNEQFFGPGTRLTVL.

This chain's CDR3 is CASNPGGGDTQYF. CDR3 bases: TGTGCCAGCAACCCAGGGGGCGGAGATACGCAGTATTTT. The V call is TRBV5-5, the J call TRBJ2-3; 8 nucleotides line up with TRBD1. Germline CDR1 is SGHKS and CDR2 is YYEKEE (reference sequence). The CDR3 is made up of 13 amino acids. J gave up 5 bases and V 6 bases, and 5 bases lay outside the gene matches.

Ten or more counts support this clonotype. This rearrangement joins TRBV28 to TRBJ1-4; no definite D call. Trimming removed 6 bases from V and 8 bases from J, with 10 bases in between. The CDR3 length is 12 residues. The germline CDR1 and CDR2 sequences are MDHEN and SYDVKM. This chain's CDR3 is CASSDVLEKLFF. CDR3 sequence (DNA): TGTGCCAGCAGCGACGTGCTGGAAAAACTGTTTTTT.

As concerns this clonotype: A much larger clone lies one base from this, so it may be a read error. The rearrangement links TRBV6-5 to TRBJ1-1; no clear D gene. Between the trimmed V and J ends, which lost 0 bases and 1 base, there was a span of 9 bases. The CDR3 covers 15 residues. Germline V gives CDR1 MNHEY, CDR2 SVGAGI. DNA of the CDR3: TGTGCCAGCAGTTACTCGACTCATCCGAACACTGAAGCTTTCTTT. Protein product: CASSYSTHPNTEAFF.

The chain recombines TRBV5-4 with TRBJ2-5; 10 bases match TRBD2. In germline, CDR1 is SGHNT, CDR2 YYREEE (reference sequence). The ends lost 4 bases at V and 5 bases at J; junction bases unmatched: 8. The CDR3 runs 15 residues. CDR3 nucleotide sequence: TGTGCCAGCAGCCCCATAGCGGGGGGTGGGGAGACCCAGTACTTC. Amino acids: CASSPIAGGGETQYF.

This clonotype has more than one count but fewer than ten. This chain joins TRBV5-1 and TRBJ2-3, with 12 bases matching TRBD2. The CDR3 is 16 amino acids. The V gene's germline CDR1 is SGHRS and CDR2 YFSETQ. V trimming: 4 bases; J trimming: 4 bases; junction bases outside the gene matches: 7. As DNA, the CDR3 is TGCGCCAGCAGCAATCTAGCGGGGGGGCCGGCAGATACGCAGTATTTT. It is translated as CASSNLAGGPADTQYF.

Worth noting for this clonotype: This likely reflects a read error, since a far larger clone is one base away. This chain connects TRBV6-5 to TRBJ2-7; TRBD2 is a possible D gene (5 bases). V lost 3 bases to trimming and J lost 7 bases, with 13 bases between them. From germline, CDR1 is MNHEY and CDR2 SVGAGI. The CDR3 consists of 13 residues. The CDR3 here is CASSYRVRDEQYF. The CDR3 coding sequence is TGTGCCAGCAGTTATCGTGTCCGGGATGAGCAGTACTTC.

This clonotype has just a few counts. This sequence joins TRBV27 and TRBJ1-2; 10 bases align to TRBD1. Germline-derived CDR1 and CDR2 are MNHEY and SMNVEV (reference sequence). J gave up 4 bases and V 0 bases, and 8 bases lay outside the gene matches. The CDR3 covers 17 residues. The CDR3 coding sequence is TGTGCCAGCAGTTTATCCCATCGGGACAGGGGTGGCTATGGCTACACCTTC. It codes for CASSLSHRDRGGYGYTF.

J is TRBJ2-2 and V is TRBV4-3; 9 positions match TRBD2. This CDR3 contains 16 residues. Germline V lookup: CDR1 LGHNA, CDR2 YSLEER. J lost 6 bases, V lost 0 bases, and 5 bases had no gene match. The CDR3 sequence: CASSQERLAVSGELFF. Written as DNA, the CDR3 is TGCGCCAGCAGCCAAGAGAGACTAGCGGTTTCCGGGGAGCTGTTTTTT.